This entry lists 8 T cell receptor beta chains sequenced from one sample in a study of T cells in Graves' hyperthyroidism and ophthalmopathy. The TCR beta CDR3 regions underwent amplification using RNA transcripts as the source. The TCR CDR3 was amplified in a first-round RT-PCR using the HTBI primer set. In TCRdb, the multiplex PCR reads were re-called with MiXCR into one record per CDR3 protein. The repertoire consists of a few hundred thousand distinct CDR3 sequences, with 35% to 55% occurring once and the leading ten covering roughly 8.2%. The sample taken for sequencing was peripheral blood or thyroid tissue (not recorded which). The origin of the receptors is a young woman with Graves' hyperthyroidism.

V gene TRBV7-6 combines with J gene TRBJ2-7; D gene unclear. The CDR3 is made up of 14 amino acids. Germline CDR1 and CDR2: SGHVS and FNYEAQ. V was clipped by 0 bases and J by 2 bases, with 8 bases between them. The CDR3 bases are TGTGCCAGCAGCTTAGCGTTCATAGCCTACGAGCAGTACTTC. Translated, it gives CASSLAFIAYEQYF.

The chain is built from TRBV2 and TRBJ2-2; TRBD1 matches 11 bases. CDR3 length: 14 amino acids. Germline values: CDR1 SNHLY, CDR2 FYNNEI. The V segment lost 6 bases and the J segment 5 bases; nucleotides outside the gene matches: 2. The CDR3 here is CASRDRGRTGELFF. Written as DNA, the CDR3 is TGTGCCAGCAGGGACAGGGGGCGAACCGGGGAGCTGTTTTTT.

The V gene is TRBV2, the J gene TRBJ1-1; TRBD1 is a possible D gene (5 bases). Germline-derived CDR1 and CDR2 are SNHLY and FYNNEI. Trimming removed 9 bases at V and 7 bases at J, with 27 bases between. There are 16 residues in the CDR3. For the CDR3, the DNA is TGTGCCAGACGCCCGGGACTCAGCAAGAACCAGGGTGAAGCTTTCTTT. It codes for CARRPGLSKNQGEAFF. Variable domain in full (rest from reference TRBV2 and TRBJ1-1): EPEVTQTPSHQVTQMGQEVILRCVPISNHLYFYWYRQILGQKVEFLVSFYNNEISEKSEIFDDQFSVERPDGSNFTLKIRSTKLEDSAMYFCARRPGLSKNQGEAFFGQGTRLTVV.

About this clonotype: This may stem from a read error, because a much larger clone lies one nucleotide away. This sequence joins TRBV10-3 and TRBJ2-7, with D uncertain. Per germline, CDR1 ENHRY and CDR2 SYGVKD. The CDR3 covers 13 residues. CDR3 sequence: CATSDVENSEQYF. In DNA form, the CDR3 reads TGTGCCACCAGTGACGTGGAAAATAGCGAGCAGTACTTC.

At least ten counts were recorded for this clonotype. The chain uses TRBV2 and TRBJ1-6; 9 bases line up with TRBD1. After removal of 8 bases from V and 8 bases from J, the junction contained 1 base not matched to a gene. Germline V gene lookup returns CDR1 SNHLY and CDR2 FYNNEI. The CDR3 covers 12 residues. The CDR3 region has the DNA TGTGCCAGCCGACAGGGGGATTCACCCCTCCACTTT. Amino acid sequence: CASRQGDSPLHF.

A word on this clonotype: A much larger clonotype is one base distant, so this may be a read error. The chain is built from TRBV6-2 or TRBV6-3 and TRBJ1-1; D may be TRBD1 (5 bases). This CDR3 region has 12 residues. Germline values: CDR1 MNHEY, CDR2 SVGEGT. Trimming removed 2 bases from V and 10 bases from J, with 11 bases in between. The CDR3 nucleotides are TGTGCCAGCAGTTACCGAGGGGCTGGAGCTTTCTTT. Translating it yields CASSYRGAGAFF.

This clonotype was recorded many times. The chain recombines TRBV29-1 with TRBJ2-2; possibly TRBD1 or TRBD2 for D (5 bases each). The V gene lost 3 bases and the J gene lost 1 base, with 12 bases spanning the gap. The CDR3 consists of 15 residues. Germline-derived CDR1 and CDR2 are SQVTM and ANQGSEA. The CDR3 region is CSVDAGTGNTGELFF. The CDR3 coding sequence is TGCAGCGTTGACGCCGGGACGGGGAACACCGGGGAGCTGTTTTTT.

The V gene is TRBV24-1, the J gene TRBJ2-6; D is unclear. Germline CDR1 and CDR2: KGHDR and SFDVKD. The CDR3 has 14 amino acids. Trimming took off 5 bases at V and 3 bases at J, with 7 bases between the two ends. CDR3 in amino acids: CATSARFGANVLTF. For the CDR3, the DNA is TGTGCCACCAGTGCCCGTTTTGGGGCCAACGTCCTGACTTTC.